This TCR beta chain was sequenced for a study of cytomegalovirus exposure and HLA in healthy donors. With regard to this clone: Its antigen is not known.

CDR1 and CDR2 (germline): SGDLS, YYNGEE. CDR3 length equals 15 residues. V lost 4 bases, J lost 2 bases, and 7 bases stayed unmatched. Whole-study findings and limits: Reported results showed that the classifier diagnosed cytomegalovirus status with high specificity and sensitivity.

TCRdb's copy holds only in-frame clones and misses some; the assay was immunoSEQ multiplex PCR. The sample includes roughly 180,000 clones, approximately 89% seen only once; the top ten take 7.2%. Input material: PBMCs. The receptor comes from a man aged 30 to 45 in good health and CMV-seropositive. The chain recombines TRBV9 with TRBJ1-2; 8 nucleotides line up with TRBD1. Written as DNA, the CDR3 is TGTGCCAGCAGCTATGTCCAGGGGGCCAACTATGGCTACACCTTC. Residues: CASSYVQGANYGYTF.